This entry is about one T cell receptor (beta chain). CDR3 length: 15 amino acids. The germline V gene has CDR1 SNHLY and CDR2 FYNNEI. The V end lost 2 bases, the J end lost 0 bases, and 8 bases lay between the germline ends. This sample is part of a study of shared clonotypes between healthy human individuals. Assay: immunoSEQ multiplex PCR; the TCRdb copy retains only in-frame clones and omits some. The data contain approximately 1,000,000 clones, around three quarters of them singletons. Material for sequencing was memory CD4+ T cells from PBMCs. Subset: CD45RA-negative fraction. The TCR sequence derives from a man aged 18 to 30 in good health. Some clones in this sample may be carry-over from other donors' samples. The chain combines TRBV2 with TRBJ2-1; no firm D call. CDR3 sequence (DNA): TGTGCCAGCAGTGAACTGGGAATCTCCTACAATGAGCAGTTCTTC. Residues: CASSELGISYNEQFF.